Described below is a single TCR beta chain sequence and its context. Antigen: not known. The data derive from a study of T cell repertoires in cytomegalovirus infection. Study context: Indications came from public TCR beta signatures; they pointed to CMV infection and to a matching HLA type.

Whole-study findings and limits: Pooled public TCR beta family frequency picked out CMV carriers with the relevant HLA. Ex vivo responses were dominated by HLA-C-restricted CMV-specific TCR beta clonotypes.

This CDR3 comprises 17 residues. The V and J ends lost 3 bases and 4 bases respectively, with 21 bases between them. CDR1 and CDR2 from the germline V gene are KGHSH and LQKENI. TCRdb itself ran the reads through MiXCR, one entry per CDR3 protein. The sample lists under 350,000 distinct CDR3 sequences; 8% to 10% were seen once. This clonotype was obtained from a human donor in good health (CMV status not recorded). Some clones in this sample may be carry-over from other donors' samples. The sample consisted of PBMCs. This sequence joins TRBV18 and TRBJ1-1, with D tentatively TRBD1 (5 bases). The CDR3 spells CASSPMGTGERGTEAFF. In DNA, the CDR3 is TGTGCCAGCTCACCTATGGGGACCGGGGAACGTGGCACTGAAGCTTTCTTT.